Listed here are 20 T cell receptor beta chains from one sample, sequenced in a study of identical twins. TCRdb ran MiXCR on the 5' RACE reads and lists one entry per CDR3 protein. Among 550,000 to 800,000 distinct CDR3 sequences listed, around 7.4% were seen once. The data were also submitted as part of a second study, on yellow fever vaccine responses in identical twins.

Sequences were obtained from PBMCs. The receptors originated from a woman younger than 35 in good health.

Only a few counts were recorded for this clonotype. The chain recombines TRBV5-1 with TRBJ2-3, with D possibly being TRBD1 (7 bases). V lost 1 base to trimming and J lost 5 bases, with 32 bases between them. Germline V lookup: CDR1 SGHRS, CDR2 YFSETQ. The CDR3 is 21 residues long. The CDR3 sequence is CASSLSSGGGWDSLDRDTQYF. In DNA, the CDR3 is TGCGCCAGCAGCTTGTCTTCAGGGGGAGGCTGGGACAGCTTAGATAGAGATACGCAGTATTTT.

This clonotype was picked up many times. The V and J genes are TRBV20-1 and TRBJ1-1, with D possibly matching TRBD1 (5 bases). Germline-derived CDR1 and CDR2 are DFQATT and SNEGSKA (reference sequence). The CDR3 consists of 12 residues. Deletions cut 5 bases from V and 3 bases from J, with 10 bases between. The CDR3 nucleotides are TGCAGTGCTTCAGTCAGGGACACTGAAGCTTTCTTT. Encoded protein: CSASVRDTEAFF.

This clonotype turned up a few times. This chain links TRBV5-1 with TRBJ1-4; TRBD1 matches 8 bases. CDR3 length: 17 amino acids. V lost 4 bases to trimming and J lost 2 bases; unmatched junction nucleotides: 10. The germline gives CDR1 SGHRS, CDR2 YFSETQ. The CDR3 here is CASSPRTGLATNEKLFF. DNA of the CDR3: TGCGCCAGCAGCCCGAGGACAGGGTTAGCTACTAATGAAAAACTGTTTTTT. Full variable domain (rest looked up from reference TRBV5-1 and TRBJ1-4): KAGVTQTPRYLIKTRGQQVTLSCSPISGHRSVSWYQQTPGQGLQFLFEYFSETQRNKGNFPGRFSGRQFSNSRSEMNVSTLELGDSALYLCASSPRTGLATNEKLFFGSGTQLSVL.

The sample holds many counts of this clonotype. The chain uses TRBV7-8 and TRBJ2-1, with D perhaps TRBD2 (6 bases). The V and J ends lost 2 bases and 6 bases respectively, with 17 bases between them. CDR1 is SGHVS, CDR2 FQNEAQ, per germline. There are 16 residues in the CDR3. As DNA, the CDR3 is TGTGCCAGCAGCTTAATTTCGGGAGCCAGAGCCAATGAGCAGTTCTTC. As protein: CASSLISGARANEQFF. Full variable domain (missing parts from reference TRBV7-8 and TRBJ2-1): GAGVSQSPRYKVAKRGQDVALRCDPISGHVSLFWYQQALGQGPEFLTYFQNEAQLDKSGLPSDRFFAERPEGSVSTLKIQRTQQEDSAVYLCASSLISGARANEQFFGPGTRLTVL.

This clonotype was seen ten or more times. The chain joins TRBV3-1 to TRBJ2-5, with 7 bases identical to TRBD2. V shed 1 base and J 5 bases; nucleotides not matched to a gene: 7. CDR1 LGHDT and CDR2 YNNKEL come from the germline V gene (reference sequence). This CDR3 has 15 amino acids. The CDR3 DNA is TGTGCCAGCAGCCAAGCCATCGGGGGAGGGGAGACCCAGTACTTC. It yields the protein CASSQAIGGGETQYF.

This rearrangement joins TRBV7-2 to TRBJ2-3; D remains ambiguous. The ends were cut back, 5 bases at V and 4 bases at J, with 16 bases in the middle. There are 15 residues in the CDR3. CDR1 SGHTA and CDR2 FQGNSA come from the germline V gene. The CDR3 DNA reads as TGTGCCAGCAGCCTAGGCCAGAATGTTGCAGATACGCAGTATTTT. Amino acid sequence: CASSLGQNVADTQYF.

At least ten counts were recorded for this clonotype. The rearrangement uses TRBV9 and TRBJ2-1; possible D gene TRBD2, 6 bases. This CDR3 spans 16 amino acids. V shed 6 bases and J shed 8 bases, with 24 bases lying between them. Germline V gene lookup returns CDR1 SGDLS and CDR2 YYNGEE. The CDR3 DNA reads TGTGCCAGCAACCTCCTTGGTAGGACTAACTATGATGAGCAGTTCTTC. Translating it yields CASNLLGRTNYDEQFF.

This clonotype occurred a few times. This chain connects TRBV5-5 to TRBJ1-2, with D possibly TRBD1 on 6 matching bases. Per germline, CDR1 SGHKS and CDR2 YYEKEE (reference sequence). V shed 0 bases and J shed 3 bases, with 12 bases lying between them. This CDR3 is 15 amino acids long. The CDR3: CASSLEQGFYYGYTF. As DNA, the CDR3 is TGTGCCAGCAGCTTGGAACAGGGCTTTTACTATGGCTACACCTTC.

Ten or more counts support this clonotype. The V and J genes are TRBV3-1 and TRBJ1-2; D is possibly TRBD1 (5 bases). CDR3 size: 15 residues. The V end was cut by 2 bases, the J end by 5 bases, with 15 bases between. Germline lookup yields CDR1 LGHDT and CDR2 YNNKEL (reference sequence). DNA of the CDR3: TGTGCCAGCAGCCAAAGGGACTCTCCCGAGTATGGCTACACCTTC. It is translated as CASSQRDSPEYGYTF.

The J gene is TRBJ1-2, the V gene TRBV5-6; 7 nucleotides line up with TRBD1. This CDR3 region has 12 residues. Trimming took 6 bases from V and 4 from J; bases not matched to a gene: 3. The germline CDR1 and CDR2 sequences are SGHDT and YYEEEE. The DNA of the CDR3 is TGTGCCAGCAACAGGGGTGGCTATGGCTACACCTTC. Amino acid sequence: CASNRGGYGYTF.

The table lists this clonotype with a few counts. The chain is built from TRBV10-1 and TRBJ2-3; 10 positions agree with TRBD1. From germline, CDR1 is WNHNN and CDR2 SYGVQD (reference sequence). This CDR3 comprises 19 residues. V shed 4 bases, J shed 1 base, and the junction held 14 bases outside the gene matches. Here the CDR3 DNA reads TGCGCCAGCAGTGGATATCTCGGGACAGGGGTAGATGGCACAGATACGCAGTATTTT. It is translated as CASSGYLGTGVDGTDTQYF.

This clonotype has at least ten counts. The V call is TRBV10-3, the J call TRBJ2-3; 11 bases align to TRBD2. This CDR3 is built from 15 residues. The germline gives CDR1 ENHRY, CDR2 SYGVKD. V shed 5 bases and J 1 base; nucleotides not matched to a gene: 2. CDR3 DNA: TGTGCCATCAGTCGTAGCGGGAGGGGCACAGATACGCAGTATTTT. It encodes CAISRSGRGTDTQYF.

The chain links TRBV4-1 to TRBJ1-1; 7 bases line up with TRBD1. Trimming at V came to 8 bases and at J to 3 bases, leaving 15 bases not matched to a gene. Per germline, CDR1 MGHRA and CDR2 YSYEKL. The CDR3 is 16 amino acids. DNA of the CDR3: TGCGCCAGCGTAAAAGGTGTGACAGGGTGGGACACTGAAGCTTTCTTT. Its translation: CASVKGVTGWDTEAFF.

This clonotype showed up many times. V gene TRBV15 combines with J gene TRBJ2-7; 7 bases map to TRBD1. Germline CDR1 LNHNV, CDR2 YYDKDF (reference sequence). The CDR3 extends over 14 amino acids. The J segment lost 5 bases and the V segment lost 3 bases, leaving 7 bases of the junction unmatched. Here the CDR3 reads CATSRTGLFDEQYV. CDR3 nucleotide sequence: TGTGCCACCAGCAGGACAGGGCTCTTCGACGAGCAGTACGTC.

This clonotype was seen more than once but under ten times. The gene calls are TRBV12-3 or TRBV12-4 and TRBJ2-1; the D is unclear. The CDR3 is made up of 12 amino acids. The germline V and J ends were trimmed by 1 base and 14 bases, with 12 bases remaining between them. DNA for the CDR3: TGTGCCAGCAGTTTAGGGGTGGCAAGAAAGTTCTTC. Protein sequence: CASSLGVARKFF.

The rearrangement links TRBV20-1 to TRBJ2-7; 9 nucleotides match TRBD2. The CDR3 extends over 15 amino acids. Germline trimming cut 3 bases from V and 0 bases from J; bases unmatched to any gene: 6. Germline V gives CDR1 DFQATT, CDR2 SNEGSKA (reference sequence). The CDR3 sequence: CSASRGSGSSYEQYF. The DNA of the CDR3 is TGCAGTGCTAGTCGGGGTAGCGGGAGCTCCTACGAGCAGTACTTC.

This clonotype showed up many times. V is TRBV29-1 and J is TRBJ2-7, with 8 bases matching TRBD1. The junction had 8 bases not matched to a gene; V was cut back by 7 bases and J by 3 bases. This CDR3 contains 13 residues. From germline, CDR1 is SQVTM and CDR2 ANQGSEA. CDR3 in amino acids: CSAGQGPCYEQYV. CDR3 DNA: TGCAGCGCCGGACAGGGACCCTGCTACGAGCAGTACGTC.

This clonotype was recorded many times. This chain joins TRBV29-1 and TRBJ2-5; D ambiguous. The CDR3 runs 10 residues. Trimming cost V 6 bases and J 5 bases, with 7 bases left between them. Germline V gives CDR1 SQVTM, CDR2 ANQGSEA. The CDR3 DNA is TGCAGCGTACTGGGGGAGACCCAGTACTTC. It translates to CSVLGETQYF.

This clonotype was counted a few times. The V call is TRBV4-1, the J call TRBJ1-1; no clear D gene. This CDR3 comprises 15 residues. The V gene's germline CDR1 is MGHRA and CDR2 YSYEKL. Between the trimmed V and J ends, which lost 1 base and 2 bases, there was a span of 11 bases. CDR3 sequence: CASSQANGANTEAFF. The CDR3 DNA reads as TGCGCCAGCAGCCAAGCGAATGGCGCTAACACTGAAGCTTTCTTT.

This clonotype has a count of ten or more. The gene calls are TRBV6-6 and TRBJ1-3; possible D gene TRBD1, 6 bases. Per the germline V gene, CDR1 is MNHNY and CDR2 is SVGAGI (reference sequence). The CDR3 length is 17 residues. V was shortened by 2 bases and J by 0 bases, with 14 bases between the two germline ends. The DNA for the CDR3 is TGTGCCAGCAGTTACAAACGGACAGCAAACTCTGGAAACACCATATATTTT. This translates into CASSYKRTANSGNTIYF.